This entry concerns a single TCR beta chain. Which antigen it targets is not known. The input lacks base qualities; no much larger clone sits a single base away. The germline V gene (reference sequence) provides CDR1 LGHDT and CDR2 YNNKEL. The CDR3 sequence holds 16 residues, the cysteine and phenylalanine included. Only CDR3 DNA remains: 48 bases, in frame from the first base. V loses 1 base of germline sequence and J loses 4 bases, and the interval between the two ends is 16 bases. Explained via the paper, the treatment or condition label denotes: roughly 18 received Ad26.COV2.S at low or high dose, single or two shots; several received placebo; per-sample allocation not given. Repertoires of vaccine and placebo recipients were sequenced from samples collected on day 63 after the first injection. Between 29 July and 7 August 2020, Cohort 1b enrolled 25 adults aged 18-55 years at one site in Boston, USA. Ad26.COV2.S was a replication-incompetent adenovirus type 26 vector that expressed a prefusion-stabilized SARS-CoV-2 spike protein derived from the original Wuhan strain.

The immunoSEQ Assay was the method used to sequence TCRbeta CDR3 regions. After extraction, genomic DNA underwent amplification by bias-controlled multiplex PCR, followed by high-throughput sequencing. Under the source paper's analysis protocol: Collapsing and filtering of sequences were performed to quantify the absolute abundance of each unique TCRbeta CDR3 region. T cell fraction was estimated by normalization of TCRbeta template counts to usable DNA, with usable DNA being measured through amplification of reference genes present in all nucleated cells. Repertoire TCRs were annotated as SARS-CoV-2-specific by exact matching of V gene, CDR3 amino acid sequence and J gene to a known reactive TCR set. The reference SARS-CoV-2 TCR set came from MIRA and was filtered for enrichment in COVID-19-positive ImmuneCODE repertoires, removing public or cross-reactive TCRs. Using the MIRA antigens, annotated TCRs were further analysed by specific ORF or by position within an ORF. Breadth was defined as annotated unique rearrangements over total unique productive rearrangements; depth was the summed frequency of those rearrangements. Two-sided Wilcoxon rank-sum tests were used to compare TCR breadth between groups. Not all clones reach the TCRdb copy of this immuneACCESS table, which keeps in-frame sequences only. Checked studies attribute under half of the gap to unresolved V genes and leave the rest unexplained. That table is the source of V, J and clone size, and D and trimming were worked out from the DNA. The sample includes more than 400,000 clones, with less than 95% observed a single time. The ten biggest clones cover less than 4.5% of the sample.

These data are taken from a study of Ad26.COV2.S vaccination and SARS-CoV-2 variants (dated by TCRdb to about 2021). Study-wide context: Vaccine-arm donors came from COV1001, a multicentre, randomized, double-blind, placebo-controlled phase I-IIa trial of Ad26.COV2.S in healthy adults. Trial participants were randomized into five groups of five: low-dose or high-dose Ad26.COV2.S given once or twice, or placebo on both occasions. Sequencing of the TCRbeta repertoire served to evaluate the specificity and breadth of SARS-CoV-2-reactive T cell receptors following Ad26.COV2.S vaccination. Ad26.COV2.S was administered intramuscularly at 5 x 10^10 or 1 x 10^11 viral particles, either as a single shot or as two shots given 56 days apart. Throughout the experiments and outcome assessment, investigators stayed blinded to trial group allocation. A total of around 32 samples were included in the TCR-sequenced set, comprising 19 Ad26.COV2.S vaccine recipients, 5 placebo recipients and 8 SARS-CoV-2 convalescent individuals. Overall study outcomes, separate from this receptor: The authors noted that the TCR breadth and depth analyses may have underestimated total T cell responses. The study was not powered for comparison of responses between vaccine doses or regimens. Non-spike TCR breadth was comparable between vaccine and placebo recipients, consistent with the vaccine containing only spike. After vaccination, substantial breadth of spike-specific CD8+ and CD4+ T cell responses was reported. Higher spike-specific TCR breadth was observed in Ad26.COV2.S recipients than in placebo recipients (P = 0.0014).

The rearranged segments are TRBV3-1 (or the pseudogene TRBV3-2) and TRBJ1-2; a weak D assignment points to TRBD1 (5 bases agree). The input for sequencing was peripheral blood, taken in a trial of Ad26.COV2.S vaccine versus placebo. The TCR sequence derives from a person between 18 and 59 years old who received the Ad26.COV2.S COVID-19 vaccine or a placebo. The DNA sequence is TGTGCCAGCAGCCAAGGTGACGGGGGTTCTTTCTATGGCTACACCTTC. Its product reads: CASSQGDGGSFYGYTF.